Listed below are T cell receptor beta chains from one sample, sequenced in a study of blood T cell repertoires in COVID-19. The data were produced by immunoSEQ multiplex PCR, yet TCRdb's version contains in-frame clones alone and is incomplete. Of under 200,000 clones in the sample, 86% were seen once. Material for sequencing was peripheral blood. These receptors were taken from a woman between 65 and 79 years old with acute or convalescent COVID-19. The CDR3 runs from the conserved cysteine through the conserved F or W. Fields, in order: D gene, J gene, clone size, V gene, CDR3 protein, CDR3 DNA. A D gene is named only where the DNA matches it firmly. Clone sizes are given selectively: once, few, many, or a class where the clone is expanded.

D: TRBD1; J: TRBJ2-4; size: -; V: TRBV5-6; CDR3: CASSLEGAGAKNIQYF; DNA: TGTGCCAGCAGCTTGGAGGGGGCGGGAGCCAAAAACATTCAGTACTTC
D: -; J: TRBJ2-3; size: -; V: TRBV27; CDR3: CASSSNQRSLTDTQYF; DNA: TGTGCCAGCAGTTCCAACCAGCGGAGCCTCACAGATACGCAGTATTTT
D: TRBD1; J: TRBJ2-3; size: -; V: TRBV5-1; CDR3: CASSFRTGSTDTQYF; DNA: TGCGCCAGCAGCTTCCGGACAGGGAGCACAGATACGCAGTATTTT
D: TRBD2; J: TRBJ2-5; size: -; V: TRBV28; CDR3: CASSSSGGNQETQYF; DNA: TGTGCCAGCAGCTCTAGCGGGGGAAACCAAGAGACCCAGTACTTC
D: TRBD2; J: TRBJ2-7; size: once; V: TRBV7-3; CDR3: CASSLVGGRGEQYF; DNA: TGTGCCAGCAGCTTGGTTGGCGGGAGAGGCGAGCAGTACTTC
D: -; J: TRBJ1-2; size: -; V: TRBV27; CDR3: CASSLTFNYGYTF; DNA: TGTGCCAGCAGTCTTACTTTTAACTATGGCTACACCTTC
D: TRBD2; J: TRBJ2-3; size: -; V: TRBV7-3; CDR3: CASSPRGGVLDTQYF; DNA: TGTGCCAGCAGCCCCCGGGGAGGGGTGTTGGATACGCAGTATTTT
D: TRBD2; J: TRBJ2-2; size: few; V: TRBV4-2; CDR3: CASSHPRTSGRELNTGELFF; DNA: TGTGCCAGCAGCCACCCCCGGACTAGCGGGAGGGAATTGAACACCGGGGAGCTGTTTTTT
D: -; J: TRBJ2-1; size: -; V: TRBV5-4; CDR3: CASSLGSTADRRFF; DNA: TGTGCCAGCAGCTTGGGGTCGACTGCCGACCGGCGGTTCTTC
D: -; J: TRBJ1-3; size: -; V: TRBV19; CDR3: CASSIDHTRGNTIYF; DNA: TGTGCCAGTAGTATAGATCATACGCGAGGAAACACCATATATTTT
D: -; J: TRBJ1-2; size: -; V: TRBV2; CDR3: CASSEESPRGYGYTF; DNA: TGTGCCAGCAGTGAAGAGTCACCAAGAGGCTATGGCTACACCTTC
D: -; J: TRBJ2-1; size: -; V: TRBV9; CDR3: CASSVGPNNEQFF; DNA: TGTGCCAGCAGCGTGGGGCCGAACAATGAGCAGTTCTTC
D: -; J: TRBJ2-1; size: once; V: TRBV7-2; CDR3: CASSPSGTYYEQFF; DNA: TGTGCCAGCAGCCCTTCCGGGACTTATTATGAGCAGTTCTTC
D: TRBD1; J: TRBJ2-1; size: -; V: TRBV10-2; CDR3: CASSGRTGGSGNEQFF; DNA: TGCGCCAGCAGTGGGCGGACAGGGGGTTCTGGCAATGAGCAGTTCTTC
D: TRBD1; J: TRBJ1-2; size: -; V: TRBV6-1; CDR3: CASSEYHRGNYGYTF; DNA: TGTGCCAGCAGTGAATATCACAGGGGGAACTATGGCTACACCTTC
D: -; J: TRBJ1-1; size: -; V: TRBV11-2; CDR3: CASSVGLRTEAFF; DNA: TGTGCCAGCAGCGTAGGACTTCGCACTGAAGCTTTCTTT
D: -; J: TRBJ1-2; size: once; V: TRBV3-1/TRBV3-2; CDR3: CASSNRVEPNYGYTF; DNA: TGTGCCAGCAGCAACAGGGTTGAACCTAACTATGGCTACACCTTC
D: TRBD1; J: TRBJ1-4; size: -; V: TRBV27; CDR3: CASSLLVGTVPEKLFF; DNA: TGTGCCAGCAGTTTATTGGTCGGGACAGTGCCGGAAAAACTGTTTTTT
D: TRBD1; J: TRBJ2-2; size: once; V: TRBV11-2; CDR3: CASSRYRGGTGELFF; DNA: TGTGCCAGCAGCCGCTACAGGGGTGGCACCGGGGAGCTGTTTTTT
D: TRBD2; J: TRBJ2-1; size: -; V: TRBV7-7; CDR3: CASSQGTSGPYNEQFF; DNA: TGTGCCAGCAGCCAGGGGACTAGCGGACCCTACAATGAGCAGTTCTTC
D: TRBD2; J: TRBJ2-3; size: once; V: TRBV9; CDR3: CASSVDGLAGAHTQYF; DNA: TGTGCCAGCAGCGTAGATGGGCTAGCGGGAGCCCATACGCAGTATTTT
D: -; J: TRBJ2-7; size: -; V: TRBV7-9; CDR3: CASSLDHDIFYEQYF; DNA: TGTGCCAGCAGCTTAGACCACGACATTTTCTACGAGCAGTACTTC
D: TRBD2; J: TRBJ2-3; size: -; V: TRBV29-1; CDR3: CSVKRTSGGTDTQYF; DNA: TGCAGCGTTAAGAGGACTAGCGGGGGCACAGATACGCAGTATTTT
D: TRBD1; J: TRBJ1-3; size: once; V: TRBV18; CDR3: CASSRQGRSSGNTIYF; DNA: TGTGCCAGCTCACGACAGGGACGGAGCTCTGGAAACACCATATATTTT
D: -; J: TRBJ2-3; size: -; V: TRBV19; CDR3: CASMGPFPRTDTQYF; DNA: TGTGCCAGTATGGGGCCGTTCCCCCGCACAGATACGCAGTATTTT
D: TRBD2; J: TRBJ2-2; size: -; V: TRBV7-2; CDR3: CASSSRGSGRPRTGELFF; DNA: TGTGCCAGCAGCTCCCGGGGTAGCGGGAGGCCGCGCACCGGGGAGCTGTTTTTT
D: TRBD1; J: TRBJ1-6; size: -; V: TRBV5-1; CDR3: CASSREGTVHNSPLHF; DNA: TGCGCCAGCAGCAGAGAGGGGACAGTGCATAATTCACCCCTCCACTTT
D: -; J: TRBJ2-7; size: once; V: TRBV5-1; CDR3: CASSSQGGAYEQYF; DNA: TGCGCCAGCAGCTCCCAGGGGGGAGCCTACGAGCAGTACTTC
D: -; J: TRBJ1-3; size: -; V: TRBV11-3; CDR3: CASQPPGGSGNTIYF; DNA: TGTGCCAGCCAACCGCCGGGGGGCTCTGGAAACACCATATATTTT
D: TRBD1; J: TRBJ1-2; size: -; V: TRBV3-1/TRBV3-2; CDR3: CASSQTPGGLGYGYTF; DNA: TGTGCCAGCAGCCAAACCCCAGGGGGGCTCGGCTATGGCTACACCTTC
D: TRBD1; J: TRBJ2-7; size: -; V: TRBV12-3/TRBV12-4; CDR3: CASGDSPYEQYF; DNA: TGTGCCAGCGGGGACAGCCCTTACGAGCAGTACTTC
D: TRBD1; J: TRBJ2-1; size: -; V: TRBV24-1; CDR3: CATSDRGQINEQFF; DNA: TGTGCCACCAGTGACAGGGGGCAAATTAATGAGCAGTTCTTC
D: -; J: TRBJ2-1; size: -; V: TRBV7-2; CDR3: CASSLGPRRDNEQFF; DNA: TGTGCCAGCAGCTTAGGTCCACGGAGGGATAATGAGCAGTTCTTC
D: -; J: TRBJ1-3; size: -; V: TRBV15; CDR3: CATTATGGNTIYF; DNA: TGTGCCACCACCGCCACAGGGGGAAACACCATATATTTT
D: -; J: TRBJ2-2; size: -; V: TRBV3-1/TRBV3-2; CDR3: CASSQVRAGELFF; DNA: TGTGCCAGCAGCCAAGTTCGGGCCGGGGAGCTGTTTTTT
D: TRBD1; J: TRBJ2-7; size: few; V: TRBV5-4; CDR3: CASSKGTGVQAYEQYF; DNA: TGTGCCAGCAGCAAGGGGACAGGGGTTCAGGCCTACGAGCAGTACTTC
D: -; J: TRBJ2-2; size: -; V: TRBV5-4; CDR3: CASSPGGGPNTGELFF; DNA: TGTGCCAGCAGCCCCGGTGGAGGGCCGAACACCGGGGAGCTGTTTTTT
D: -; J: TRBJ1-5; size: once; V: TRBV15; CDR3: CATSRDAGGGQPQHF; DNA: TGTGCCACCAGCAGAGATGCGGGGGGGGGTCAGCCCCAGCATTTT
D: -; J: TRBJ2-5; size: -; V: TRBV24-1; CDR3: CATSDPQGSGETQYF; DNA: TGTGCCACCAGTGATCCACAGGGTTCAGGAGAGACCCAGTACTTC
D: -; J: TRBJ2-2; size: -; V: TRBV6-5; CDR3: CASSPPGSSTGELFF; DNA: TGTGCCAGCAGCCCCCCGGGGTCAAGCACCGGGGAGCTGTTTTTT
D: -; J: TRBJ1-1; size: -; V: TRBV6-2/TRBV6-3; CDR3: CASSPADSDTEAFF; DNA: TGTGCCAGCAGTCCCGCAGATTCTGACACTGAAGCTTTCTTT
D: TRBD1; J: TRBJ1-4; size: -; V: TRBV6-5; CDR3: CASSIDRGSGEKLFF; DNA: TGTGCCAGCAGTATCGACAGGGGTTCGGGTGAAAAACTGTTTTTT
D: -; J: TRBJ2-5; size: -; V: TRBV6-5; CDR3: CASTGIETQYF; DNA: TGTGCCAGCACAGGGATAGAGACCCAGTACTTC
D: TRBD1; J: TRBJ1-1; size: -; V: TRBV5-1; CDR3: CASSDTGVLNTEAFF; DNA: TGCGCCAGCAGCGACACAGGGGTTCTGAACACTGAAGCTTTCTTT
D: -; J: TRBJ2-6; size: -; V: TRBV19; CDR3: CASSLGQASGANVLTF; DNA: TGTGCCAGTAGTCTCGGACAAGCCTCTGGGGCCAACGTCCTGACTTTC
D: -; J: TRBJ1-4; size: -; V: TRBV5-6; CDR3: CASSASGGYEKLFF; DNA: TGTGCCAGCAGCGCTTCGGGAGGCTATGAAAAACTGTTTTTT
D: -; J: TRBJ2-7; size: -; V: TRBV3-1/TRBV3-2; CDR3: CASSDLAGDEQYF; DNA: TGTGCCAGCAGCGACCTGGCTGGAGACGAGCAGTACTTC
D: -; J: TRBJ2-1; size: -; V: TRBV10-3; CDR3: CAISEPGTWLGREQFF; DNA: TGTGCCATCAGTGAGCCAGGGACTTGGCTGGGACGTGAGCAGTTCTTC
D: -; J: TRBJ2-7; size: -; V: TRBV29-1; CDR3: CSASLGPTTYEQYF; DNA: TGCAGTGCCTCTTTGGGGCCGACGACCTACGAGCAGTACTTC
D: -; J: TRBJ2-5; size: -; V: TRBV4-1; CDR3: CASSLSRAGETQYF; DNA: TGCGCCAGCAGCCTTAGTCGGGCGGGGGAGACCCAGTACTTC
D: -; J: TRBJ2-1; size: -; V: TRBV7-3; CDR3: CASSFSGTLHNEQFF; DNA: TGTGCCAGCAGCTTTTCCGGGACACTCCACAATGAGCAGTTCTTC
D: -; J: TRBJ2-7; size: -; V: TRBV10-3; CDR3: CAISDPSPYEQYF; DNA: TGTGCCATCAGTGATCCTTCCCCCTACGAGCAGTACTTC
D: -; J: TRBJ1-2; size: -; V: TRBV3-1/TRBV3-2; CDR3: CAGSQDGRGVYGYTF; DNA: TGTGCCGGCAGCCAAGATGGCAGGGGCGTCTATGGCTACACCTTC